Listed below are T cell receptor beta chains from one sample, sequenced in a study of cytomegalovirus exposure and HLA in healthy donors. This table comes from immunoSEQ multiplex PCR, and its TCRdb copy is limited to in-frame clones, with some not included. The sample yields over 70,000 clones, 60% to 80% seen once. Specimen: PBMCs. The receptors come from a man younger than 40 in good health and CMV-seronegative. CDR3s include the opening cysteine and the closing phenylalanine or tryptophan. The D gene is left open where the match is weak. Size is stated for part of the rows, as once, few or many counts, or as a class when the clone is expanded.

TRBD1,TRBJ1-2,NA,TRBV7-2,CASSLGTGNFYGYTF,TGTGCCAGCAGCTTAGGGACAGGGAATTTCTATGGCTACACCTTC
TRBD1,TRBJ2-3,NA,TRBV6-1,CASRSTGGDTQYF,TGTGCCAGCAGATCGACAGGGGGAGATACGCAGTATTTT
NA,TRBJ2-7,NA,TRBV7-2,CASSSRGAGRAEQYF,TGTGCCAGCAGCAGCCGGGGGGCCGGCAGGGCCGAGCAGTACTTC
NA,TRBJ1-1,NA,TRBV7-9,CASNQQANTEAFF,TGTGCCAGCAACCAACAGGCGAACACTGAAGCTTTCTTT
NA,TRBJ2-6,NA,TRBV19,CASSPRLGGSGANVLTF,TGTGCCAGTAGTCCCCGATTGGGGGGTTCTGGGGCCAACGTCCTGACTTTC
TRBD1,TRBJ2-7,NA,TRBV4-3,CASSQGVVTGGYEQYF,TGCGCCAGCAGCCAAGGGGTAGTGACAGGGGGCTACGAGCAGTACTTC
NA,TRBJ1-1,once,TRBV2,CASSVRKITGTEAFF,TGTGCCAGCAGTGTACGAAAGATAACAGGGACTGAAGCTTTCTTT
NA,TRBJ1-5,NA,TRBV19,CASRPGGEGLIQPQHF,TGTGCCAGTAGACCGGGAGGGGAGGGACTGATACAGCCCCAGCATTTT
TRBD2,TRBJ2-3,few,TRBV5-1,CASSLDPGTSGGLGYF,TGCGCCAGCAGCTTGGACCCCGGGACTAGCGGGGGGTTGGGGTATTTT
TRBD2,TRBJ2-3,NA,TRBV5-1,CASSLEGLGTSRTDTQYF,TGCGCCAGCAGCTTGGAGGGGCTCGGGACTAGTCGTACAGATACGCAGTATTTT
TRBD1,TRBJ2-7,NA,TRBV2,CASGRDRGPYEQYF,TGTGCCAGCGGACGGGACAGGGGACCCTACGAGCAGTACTTC
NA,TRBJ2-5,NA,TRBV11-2,CASSLSEGETQYF,TGTGCCAGCAGCTTATCGGAGGGTGAGACCCAGTACTTC
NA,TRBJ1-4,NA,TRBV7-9,CASSQIYEKLFF,TGTGCCAGCAGCCAGATTTATGAAAAACTGTTTTTT
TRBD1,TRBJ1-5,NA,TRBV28,CASSLIYWQGGQPQHF,TGTGCCAGCAGTTTGATTTACTGGCAGGGGGGTCAGCCCCAGCATTTT
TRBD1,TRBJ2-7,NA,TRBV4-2,CASSTGQGAYEQYF,TGTGCCAGCAGCACCGGACAGGGGGCCTACGAGCAGTACTTC
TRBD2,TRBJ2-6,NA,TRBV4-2,CASSPGTSGRAGANVLTF,TGTGCCAGCAGCCCTGGGACTAGCGGGAGGGCTGGGGCCAACGTCCTGACTTTC
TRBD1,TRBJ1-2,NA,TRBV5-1,CASSNGQDNYGYTF,TGCGCCAGCAGCAACGGACAGGATAACTATGGCTACACCTTC
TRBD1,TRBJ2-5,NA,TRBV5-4,CASSWDSSLQETQYF,TGTGCCAGCAGCTGGGACAGTAGCCTACAAGAGACCCAGTACTTC
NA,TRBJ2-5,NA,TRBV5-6,CASSFTVKSIETQYF,TGTGCCAGCAGCTTCACAGTGAAGAGTATCGAGACCCAGTACTTC
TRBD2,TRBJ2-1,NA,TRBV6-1,CASSSRTSGYNEQFF,TGTGCCAGCAGTTCCAGGACTAGCGGCTACAATGAGCAGTTCTTC
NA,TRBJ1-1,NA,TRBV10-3,CAISESGENTEAFF,TGTGCCATCAGTGAGTCGGGAGAGAACACTGAAGCTTTCTTT
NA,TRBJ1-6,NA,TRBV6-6,CASQTETPYNSPLHF,TGTGCCAGCCAGACAGAGACTCCCTATAATTCACCCCTCCACTTT
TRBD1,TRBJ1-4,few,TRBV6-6,CASSSQAGTGNEKLFF,TGTGCCAGCAGTTCCCAGGCCGGGACAGGGAATGAAAAACTGTTTTTT
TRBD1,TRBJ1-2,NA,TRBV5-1,CASSLTGGSNYGYTF,TGCGCCAGCAGCCTGACAGGGGGCAGTAACTATGGCTACACCTTC
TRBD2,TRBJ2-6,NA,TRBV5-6,CASSLVAGLEANVLTF,TGTGCCAGCAGCTTGGTGGCAGGACTAGAGGCCAACGTCCTGACTTTC
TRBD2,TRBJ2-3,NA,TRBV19,CASRLAGSTDTQYF,TGTGCCAGTAGGCTAGCGGGTAGCACAGATACGCAGTATTTT
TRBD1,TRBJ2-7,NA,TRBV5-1,CASSFGQGSRYEQYF,TGCGCCAGCAGCTTTGGACAGGGGTCGAGGTACGAGCAGTACTTC
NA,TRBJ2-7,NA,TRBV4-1,CASSQDPHSGVRYEQYF,TGCGCCAGCAGCCAAGACCCCCATAGCGGTGTGCGCTACGAGCAGTACTTC
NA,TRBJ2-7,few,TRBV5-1,CASSFSGGETYEQYF,TGCGCCAGCAGCTTTTCGGGGGGCGAAACCTACGAGCAGTACTTC
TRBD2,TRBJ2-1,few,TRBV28,CASSPRTSGSSAYNEQFF,TGTGCCAGCAGCCCGAGGACTAGCGGGAGCTCGGCCTACAATGAGCAGTTCTTC
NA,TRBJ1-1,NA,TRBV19,CASSAGGYAEAFF,TGTGCCAGTTCGGCGGGGGGTTATGCTGAAGCTTTCTTT
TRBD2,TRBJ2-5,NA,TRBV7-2,CASSFFTSGGPNQETQYF,TGTGCCAGCAGCTTCTTCACTAGCGGGGGGCCGAACCAAGAGACCCAGTACTTC
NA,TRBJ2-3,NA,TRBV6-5,CASSYSAGSTDTQYF,TGTGCCAGCAGTTACTCGGCAGGCTCCACAGATACGCAGTATTTT
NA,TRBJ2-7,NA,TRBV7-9,CASSLASGVDYEQYF,TGTGCCAGCAGCTTAGCTTCAGGGGTGGATTACGAGCAGTACTTC
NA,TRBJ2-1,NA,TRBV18,CASSPGGGANGEQFF,TGTGCCAGCTCACCGGGGGGGGGCGCCAACGGTGAGCAGTTCTTC
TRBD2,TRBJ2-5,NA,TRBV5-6,CASSLFSVGGSQETQYF,TGTGCCAGCAGCTTGTTCTCCGTGGGGGGGAGTCAAGAGACCCAGTACTTC
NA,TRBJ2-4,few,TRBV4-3,CASSQDFYGGPSEAKNIQYF,TGCGCCAGCAGCCAAGATTTTTACGGGGGGCCCTCGGAAGCCAAAAACATTCAGTACTTC
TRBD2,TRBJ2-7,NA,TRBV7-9,CASSQASGGSYEQYF,TGTGCCAGCAGCCAGGCTAGCGGGGGCTCCTACGAGCAGTACTTC
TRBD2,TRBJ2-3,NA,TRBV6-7,CASSRSGTSGGARLSTDTQYF,TGTGCCAGCAGCCGATCCGGGACTAGCGGGGGGGCAAGATTGAGCACAGATACGCAGTATTTT
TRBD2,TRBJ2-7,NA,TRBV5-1,CASSYGLAVYEQYF,TGCGCCAGCAGCTACGGACTAGCGGTTTACGAGCAGTACTTC
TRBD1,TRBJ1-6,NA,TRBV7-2,CASSFTGQGGSPLHF,TGTGCCAGCAGTTTTACTGGACAGGGTGGCTCACCCCTCCACTTT
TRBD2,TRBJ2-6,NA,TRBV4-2,CASSQGAGAAGANVLTF,TGTGCCAGCAGCCAAGGAGCGGGGGCTGCTGGGGCCAACGTCCTGACTTTC
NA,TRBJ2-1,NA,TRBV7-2,CASSLTGLSYNEQFF,TGTGCCAGCAGCTTAACTGGACTCTCCTACAATGAGCAGTTCTTC
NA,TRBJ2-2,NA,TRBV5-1,CASRLGPTAAGELFF,TGCGCCAGCAGACTAGGGCCGACGGCAGCCGGGGAGCTGTTTTTT
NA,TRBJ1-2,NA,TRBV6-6,CASSYYGQGNYGYTF,TGTGCCAGCAGTTACTACGGTCAGGGGAACTATGGCTACACCTTC
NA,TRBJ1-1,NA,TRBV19,CASSYLLNTEAFF,TGTGCCAGTAGTTATCTATTGAACACTGAAGCTTTCTTT
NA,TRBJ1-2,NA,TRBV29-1,CSVEWGERDGYTF,TGCAGCGTGGAATGGGGGGAGAGGGATGGCTACACCTTC
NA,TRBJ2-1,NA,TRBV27,CASKERYNEQFF,TGTGCCAGCAAGGAGCGGTACAATGAGCAGTTCTTC
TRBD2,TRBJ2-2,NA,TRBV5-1,CASSLPGGGARSGELFF,TGCGCCAGCAGCTTGCCCGGCGGGGGGGCCCGTAGCGGGGAGCTGTTTTTT
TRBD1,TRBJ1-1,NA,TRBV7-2,CASSLAMGTGGGWTEAFF,TGTGCCAGCAGCTTAGCGATGGGGACAGGGGGCGGGTGGACTGAAGCTTTCTTT